A selection of T cell receptor beta chains follows, all from one sample in a study of blood T cell repertoires in COVID-19. Here immunoSEQ multiplex PCR was the method, and the copy in TCRdb shows in-frame clones only, minus some. The sample consists of 200,000 to 300,000 clones, nearly 95% of them appearing once. Sequenced material: peripheral blood. The receptor source for this set is a man aged 25-45 years with COVID-19, enrolled during active disease. CDR3s include the opening cysteine and the closing phenylalanine or tryptophan. D genes are given only for firm matches. Some rows have no size entry. The others give once, few or many, or a class for an expanded clone.

v_call: TRBV27; d_call: TRBD1; cdr3_length: 14; j_call: TRBJ1-3; clone_size: .; cdr3_aa: CASSPGTARNTIYF; cdr3_nt: TGTGCCAGCAGCCCGGGGACAGCCAGAAACACCATATATTTT
v_call: TRBV30; d_call: TRBD1; cdr3_length: 16; j_call: TRBJ2-3; clone_size: .; cdr3_aa: CAWSGRQGSSTDTQYF; cdr3_nt: TGTGCCTGGAGTGGGCGACAGGGATCTAGCACAGATACGCAGTATTTT
v_call: TRBV5-6; d_call: .; cdr3_length: 16; j_call: TRBJ1-2; clone_size: .; cdr3_aa: CASSLGDRTSNYGYTF; cdr3_nt: TGTGCCAGCAGCTTGGGTGACAGGACCTCAAACTATGGCTACACCTTC
v_call: TRBV5-1; d_call: .; cdr3_length: 14; j_call: TRBJ2-5; clone_size: .; cdr3_aa: CASSLGGNQETQYF; cdr3_nt: TGCGCCAGCAGCTTAGGGGGTAATCAAGAGACCCAGTACTTC
v_call: TRBV7-9; d_call: .; cdr3_length: 15; j_call: TRBJ1-2; clone_size: .; cdr3_aa: CASIPGGGPNYGYTF; cdr3_nt: TGTGCCAGCATCCCCGGCGGGGGTCCTAACTATGGCTACACCTTC
v_call: TRBV6-6; d_call: .; cdr3_length: 15; j_call: TRBJ2-5; clone_size: .; cdr3_aa: CASSYRGAGEETQYF; cdr3_nt: TGTGCCAGCAGTTACCGGGGGGCGGGGGAAGAGACCCAGTACTTC
v_call: TRBV5-1; d_call: TRBD1; cdr3_length: 15; j_call: TRBJ1-1; clone_size: .; cdr3_aa: CASSLRTGGNTEAFF; cdr3_nt: TGCGCCAGCAGCTTACGGACAGGGGGGAACACTGAAGCTTTCTTT
v_call: TRBV7-9; d_call: .; cdr3_length: 14; j_call: TRBJ2-7; clone_size: .; cdr3_aa: CASSLTRGSHEQYF; cdr3_nt: TGTGCCAGCAGCCTAACTCGGGGGTCCCACGAGCAGTACTTC
v_call: TRBV7-9; d_call: TRBD1; cdr3_length: 15; j_call: TRBJ2-7; clone_size: .; cdr3_aa: CASSSSGTGVYEQYF; cdr3_nt: TGTGCCAGCAGCTCTAGTGGTACAGGGGTGTACGAGCAGTACTTC
v_call: TRBV7-3; d_call: TRBD1; cdr3_length: 15; j_call: TRBJ1-2; clone_size: once; cdr3_aa: CASSVPGTVHRGYTF; cdr3_nt: TGTGCCAGCAGCGTACCCGGGACAGTTCATAGGGGCTACACCTTC
v_call: TRBV4-2; d_call: TRBD2; cdr3_length: 16; j_call: TRBJ2-7; clone_size: .; cdr3_aa: CASSQDVGLADYEQYF; cdr3_nt: TGTGCCAGCAGCCAAGATGTCGGACTAGCGGACTACGAGCAGTACTTC
v_call: TRBV15; d_call: TRBD2; cdr3_length: 15; j_call: TRBJ2-7; clone_size: few; cdr3_aa: CATSREAGGLVEQYF; cdr3_nt: TGTGCCACCAGCAGAGAAGCGGGGGGGCTAGTTGAGCAGTACTTC
v_call: TRBV11-1; d_call: .; cdr3_length: 15; j_call: TRBJ1-2; clone_size: .; cdr3_aa: CASSRRGAPFYGYTF; cdr3_nt: TGTGCCAGCAGCCGGCGGGGGGCCCCCTTCTATGGCTACACCTTC
v_call: TRBV5-1; d_call: .; cdr3_length: 12; j_call: TRBJ2-5; clone_size: .; cdr3_aa: CASSLAQETQYF; cdr3_nt: TGCGCCAGCTCATTGGCCCAAGAGACCCAGTACTTC
v_call: TRBV3-1/TRBV3-2; d_call: .; cdr3_length: 13; j_call: TRBJ1-2; clone_size: .; cdr3_aa: CASSPSESRGYTF; cdr3_nt: TGTGCCAGCAGCCCGTCGGAGTCGCGTGGCTACACCTTC
v_call: TRBV9; d_call: .; cdr3_length: 13; j_call: TRBJ1-2; clone_size: .; cdr3_aa: CASSVGQDYGYTF; cdr3_nt: TGTGCCAGCAGCGTAGGACAGGACTATGGCTACACCTTC
v_call: TRBV5-1; d_call: .; cdr3_length: 14; j_call: TRBJ1-2; clone_size: .; cdr3_aa: CASSPDGGIGGYTF; cdr3_nt: TGCGCCAGCAGCCCGGACGGGGGTATCGGTGGCTACACCTTC
v_call: TRBV7-3; d_call: TRBD1; cdr3_length: 18; j_call: TRBJ2-1; clone_size: .; cdr3_aa: CASSLYPTPGQGGNEQFF; cdr3_nt: TGTGCCAGCAGCTTATACCCAACACCGGGACAGGGAGGCAATGAGCAGTTCTTC
v_call: TRBV9; d_call: .; cdr3_length: 15; j_call: TRBJ1-4; clone_size: .; cdr3_aa: CASSVGGTFNEKLFF; cdr3_nt: TGTGCCAGCAGCGTAGGGGGCACCTTTAATGAAAAACTGTTTTTT
v_call: TRBV4-1; d_call: .; cdr3_length: 15; j_call: TRBJ1-5; clone_size: .; cdr3_aa: CASSQVQGGDQPQHF; cdr3_nt: TGCGCCAGCAGCCAAGTGCAGGGAGGGGATCAGCCCCAGCATTTT
v_call: TRBV9; d_call: TRBD1; cdr3_length: 16; j_call: TRBJ1-4; clone_size: .; cdr3_aa: CASSASGTGHNEKLFF; cdr3_nt: TGTGCCAGCAGCGCGTCCGGGACAGGGCATAATGAAAAACTGTTTTTT
v_call: TRBV7-2; d_call: .; cdr3_length: 19; j_call: TRBJ1-5; clone_size: .; cdr3_aa: CASSQVGTRETYSNQPQHF; cdr3_nt: TGTGCCAGCAGTCAAGTCGGCACACGAGAGACTTATAGCAATCAGCCCCAGCATTTT